A single sample gave rise to the 32 T cell receptor beta chains below, sequenced in a study of blood T cell repertoires in COVID-19. Sequencing used immunoSEQ multiplex PCR; TCRdb keeps in-frame clones, though not all of them. The table includes about 380,000 clones, more than 70% detected once. Sequenced sample: PBMCs or T cells enriched from blood (not recorded which). These receptors all come from a young woman who had recovered from COVID-19.

This clone was recorded once. The V gene is TRBV9, the J gene TRBJ1-3; 7 bases map to TRBD1. The ends lost 0 bases at V and 4 bases at J; junction bases unmatched: 4. This CDR3 has 15 amino acids. Germline V gene sequence: CDR1 SGDLS, CDR2 YYNGEE. The CDR3 sequence is CASSVEGAWGNTIYF. In DNA form, the CDR3 reads TGTGCCAGCAGCGTAGAGGGGGCTTGGGGAAACACCATATATTTT.

This CDR3 is CASSPDTRFRNTEAFF. The CDR3 DNA is TGTGCCAGCTCACCGGACACCCGCTTTCGGAACACTGAAGCTTTCTTT. This sequence joins TRBV18 and TRBJ1-1; TRBD1 might be the D (5 bases). CDR3 length: 16 residues. Germline CDR1 reads KGHSH; CDR2 reads LQKENI. V was pared by 3 bases and J by 1 base, with 15 bases between.

This chain uses TRBV24-1 with TRBJ2-3, with TRBD2 matching over 10 bases. CDR1 and CDR2 (germline): KGHDR, SFDVKD. The V and J ends lost 2 bases and 6 bases, in that order; junction bases with no gene match: 10. The CDR3 runs 17 residues. CDR3 coding DNA: TGTGCCACCAGTGATTCCAGACTAGCGGGCCCGGCGGATACGCAGTATTTT. It translates to CATSDSRLAGPADTQYF.

The chain has TRBV9 and TRBJ1-3; D not certain. Germline CDR1 SGDLS, CDR2 YYNGEE. Trimming took off 0 bases at V and 5 bases at J, with 6 bases between the two ends. The CDR3 covers 13 residues. The CDR3 sequence is CASSVGGRNTIYF. As DNA, the CDR3 is TGTGCCAGCAGCGTAGGAGGGAGAAACACCATATATTTT.

As DNA, the CDR3 is TGCGCCAGCAGCCCAGGGACAGGCAATCAGCCCCAGCATTTT. Translating gives CASSPGTGNQPQHF. The chain employs TRBV4-1 and TRBJ1-5; 7 bases fit TRBD1. The germline CDR1 and CDR2 sequences are MGHRA and YSYEKL. V was pared by 4 bases and J by 2 bases, with 2 bases of the junction left unmatched. This CDR3 spans 14 amino acids.

The chain joins TRBV4-1 to TRBJ1-1; 11 bases map to TRBD1. The J segment lost 6 bases and the V segment lost 1 base, leaving 10 bases of the junction unmatched. Germline CDR1 and CDR2: MGHRA and YSYEKL. The CDR3 is 17 residues long. This CDR3 reads CASSQGTGGALSSEAFF. CDR3 bases: TGCGCCAGCAGCCAAGGGACAGGGGGCGCTTTATCCTCTGAAGCTTTCTTT.

The V call is TRBV5-1, the J call TRBJ2-1; TRBD2 agrees at 8 bases. Germline V CDR1 and CDR2: SGHRS, YFSETQ. The CDR3 has 16 amino acids. V dropped 0 bases and J dropped 5; count of bases not matched to a gene: 7. The chain's CDR3 is CASSLAIAGQNNEQFF. CDR3 coding DNA: TGCGCCAGCAGCTTGGCGATAGCGGGGCAAAACAATGAGCAGTTCTTC.

This clone appeared many times. CDR3 DNA sequence: TGTGCCAGCAGTTACTCAGGGAGGCCACCCCTCCACTTT. It encodes CASSYSGRPPLHF. The J gene is TRBJ1-6, the V gene TRBV6-5; D call uncertain. Per germline, CDR1 MNHEY and CDR2 SVGAGI. This CDR3 is 13 amino acids long. Trimming cost V 0 bases and J 11 bases, with 8 bases left between them.

The chain couples TRBV28 to TRBJ2-7, with 11 bases lining up with TRBD1. CDR3 length: 15 amino acids. Germline values: CDR1 MDHEN, CDR2 SYDVKM. V lost 7 bases to trimming and J lost 5 bases; unmatched junction nucleotides: 10. The CDR3 reads CASNTRDRGYHEQYF. CDR3 nucleotide sequence: TGTGCCAGCAATACCCGGGACAGGGGGTACCACGAGCAGTACTTC. Full variable domain (missing parts from reference TRBV28 and TRBJ2-7): DVKVTQSSRYLVKRTGEKVFLECVQDMDHENMFWYRQDPGLGLRLIYFSYDVKMKEKGDIPEGYSVSREKKERFSLILESASTNQTSMYLCASNTRDRGYHEQYFGPGTRLTVT.

The gene calls are TRBV5-1 and TRBJ2-3; 9 bases are shared with TRBD2. Germline V gives CDR1 SGHRS, CDR2 YFSETQ. The CDR3 has 15 residues. The J segment lost 0 bases and the V segment lost 1 base, leaving 0 bases of the junction unmatched. In DNA, the CDR3 is TGCGCCAGCAGCTTGAGCGGGGGGAGCACAGATACGCAGTATTTT. Translated, it gives CASSLSGGSTDTQYF.

The gene calls are TRBV30 and TRBJ2-1; TRBD2 matches 8 bases. The CDR3 is 14 amino acids. Trimming took 2 bases from V and 4 from J; bases not matched to a gene: 4. Germline V CDR1 and CDR2: GTSNPN, SVGIG (reference sequence). The CDR3 protein is CAWSLIAGYNEQFF. DNA for the CDR3: TGTGCCTGGAGTCTGATAGCGGGGTACAATGAGCAGTTCTTC. The full variable domain, rest sourced from reference TRBV30 and TRBJ2-1, is SQTIHQWPATLVQPVGSPLSLECTVEGTSNPNLYWYRQAAGRGLQLLFYSVGIGQISSEVPQNLSASRPQDRQFILSSKKLLLSDSGFYLCAWSLIAGYNEQFFGPGTRLTVL.

J is TRBJ2-1 and V is TRBV21-1; the table calls TRBD1, which could not be checked here. TRBV21-1 counts as a pseudogene. The CDR3 sequence is 17 residues long. The CDR3 region has the DNA TGTGCCAGCAGCGCCCTATGTCACAGGACCGTGCCGGATGAGCAGTTCTTC. It specifies CASSALCHRTVPDEQFF.

The V gene is TRBV9, the J gene TRBJ1-1; TRBD1 matches at 7 bases. Germline values: CDR1 SGDLS, CDR2 YYNGEE. Losses at the gene ends were 3 bases for V and 0 bases for J; bases not matched to a gene: 5. CDR3 length: 15 amino acids. The CDR3 sequence is CASSGRDSLNTEAFF. The CDR3 DNA reads TGTGCCAGCAGCGGAAGGGACAGTTTGAACACTGAAGCTTTCTTT.

Comment on this clone: At the DNA level, this CDR3 is encoded by other sequences in the same sample as well. This sequence joins TRBV6-5 and TRBJ1-1; the D is unclear. Germline CDR1 is MNHEY and CDR2 is SVGAGI. The CDR3 consists of 11 residues. Trimming took 6 bases from V and 1 from J, leaving 3 bases between them. The CDR3 is CASRRNTEAFF. CDR3 bases: TGTGCCAGCAGGAGGAACACTGAAGCTTTCTTT.

The chain combines TRBV12-5 with TRBJ2-1, with TRBD2 as a possible D gene (5 bases). Trimming pared 2 bases from V and 4 bases from J, leaving 12 bases between. Germline loops: CDR1 LGHNT, CDR2 FRNRAP. CDR3 length equals 15 residues. Written as DNA, the CDR3 is TGTGCTAGTGGTTTGTACACAGCGGTGTACAATGAGCAGTTCTTC. Its translation is CASGLYTAVYNEQFF.

The rearrangement uses TRBV19 and TRBJ1-2, with 8 bases fitting TRBD1. This CDR3 has 14 residues. The germline V gene has CDR1 LNHDA and CDR2 SQIVND (reference sequence). V dropped 6 bases and J dropped 7; count of bases not matched to a gene: 10. As DNA, the CDR3 is TGTGCCAGTAGGAGGCAGGGGGCAGATGGTGGCTACACCTTC. Protein sequence: CASRRQGADGGYTF.

The chain uses TRBV7-9 and TRBJ1-4, with 9 bases fitting TRBD1. With V trimmed by 1 base and J by 5 bases, 8 bases remained unmatched. Per the germline V gene, CDR1 is SEHNR and CDR2 is FQNEAQ (reference sequence). This CDR3 contains 17 residues. The CDR3 bases are TGTGCCAGCAGCTTAGGGAGGGAGACAGGGGGAAATGAAAAACTGTTTTTT. It translates to CASSLGRETGGNEKLFF. Together with reference TRBV7-9 and TRBJ1-4, the CDR3 gives the full variable domain: DTGVSQNPRHKITKRGQNVTFRCDPISEHNRLYWYRQTLGQGPEFLTYFQNEAQLEKSRLLSDRFSAERPKGSFSTLEIQRTEQGDSAMYLCASSLGRETGGNEKLFFGSGTQLSVL.

The V call is TRBV4-2, the J call TRBJ1-5; D is possibly TRBD1 (5 bases). Per the germline V gene, CDR1 is LGHNA and CDR2 is YNFKEQ. Trimming took 0 bases from V and 1 from J, leaving 7 bases between them. The CDR3 is 15 residues long. The DNA for the CDR3 is TGTGCCAGCAGCCAAGAGGCAGGGAGCAATCAGCCCCAGCATTTT. Protein product: CASSQEAGSNQPQHF.

The chain links TRBV30 to TRBJ1-2, with 10 positions matching TRBD1. The CDR3 loop spans 19 amino acids. Germline assignment: CDR1 GTSNPN and CDR2 SVGIG (reference sequence). V was clipped by 7 bases and J by 6 bases; unmatched bases: 26. CDR3 sequence (DNA): TGTGCCTTCCCACTCACCGACACCGACAGGGGGCGATTCGTTCATGGCTACACCTTC. Translating gives CAFPLTDTDRGRFVHGYTF.

Worth noting for this clone: Germline is not matched at one junction end, which may reflect a read error. The J gene is TRBJ2-1, the V gene TRBV2; either TRBD1 or TRBD2 may supply D (6 bases each). The CDR3 is 13 amino acids. The germline gives CDR1 SNHLY, CDR2 FYNNEI. CDR3 sequence (DNA): TGTGCCAGCAGGGAAGGGGGAGGCAATGAGCAGTTCTTC. This translates into CASREGGGNEQFF.

The rearrangement uses TRBV5-6 and TRBJ1-4; perhaps TRBD1 as D (5 bases). There are 14 residues in the CDR3. V lost 5 bases and J lost 4, with 12 bases in between. The germline V gene encodes CDR1 SGHDT and CDR2 YYEEEE. CDR3 in amino acids: CASRSGTNNEKLFF. CDR3 nucleotide sequence: TGTGCCAGCAGGTCCGGGACTAATAATGAAAAACTGTTTTTT.

The chain is built from TRBV6-6 and TRBJ2-7, with TRBD1 matching over 8 bases. CDR1 and CDR2 from the germline V gene are MNHNY and SVGAGI (reference sequence). With V trimmed by 5 bases and J by 5 bases, 2 bases remained unmatched. The CDR3 has 12 amino acids. Written as DNA, the CDR3 is TGTGCCAGCAGTGACAGGGGCGACGAGCAGTACTTC. Its translation: CASSDRGDEQYF.

The gene calls are TRBV11-2 and TRBJ1-4; no reliable D call. CDR1 and CDR2 (germline): SGHAT, FQNNGV. Trimming removed 1 base at V and 2 bases at J, with 8 bases between. This CDR3 has 15 amino acids. The CDR3 loop is CASSLVESTNEKLFF. The CDR3 nucleotides read TGTGCCAGCAGCTTAGTGGAGTCGACTAATGAAAAACTGTTTTTT.

The chain uses TRBV27 and TRBJ1-5, with TRBD1 matching over 10 bases. The CDR3 runs to 17 residues. Looked up from germline, CDR1 is MNHEY and CDR2 is SMNVEV (reference sequence). V lost 2 bases, J lost 3 bases, and 7 bases stayed unmatched. The CDR3 DNA reads TGTGCCAGCAGTTTAGGCATAGGACAGGGGGACAATCAGCCCCAGCATTTT. Its protein is CASSLGIGQGDNQPQHF.

The chain employs TRBV5-1 and TRBJ2-1; 10 bases map to TRBD2. With V trimmed by 0 bases and J by 0 bases, 12 bases remained unmatched. CDR3 length: 20 residues. Germline-derived CDR1 and CDR2 are SGHRS and YFSETQ. CDR3 amino acids: CASSLAGASGGLSSYNEQFF. In nucleotides, the CDR3 is TGCGCCAGCAGCTTGGCAGGCGCTAGCGGGGGCCTGAGCTCCTACAATGAGCAGTTCTTC.

The chain links TRBV2 to TRBJ1-1; a possible D gene is TRBD1 (5 bases). The V end was cut by 4 bases, the J end by 4 bases, with 7 bases between. Looked up from germline, CDR1 is SNHLY and CDR2 is FYNNEI. The CDR3 loop spans 12 amino acids. CDR3 in DNA: TGTGCCAGCAGTGGCAGGGCCACTGAAGCTTTCTTT. Residues: CASSGRATEAFF.

The V gene is TRBV25-1, the J gene TRBJ1-4, with D hard to call. Germline V gene sequence: CDR1 MGHDK, CDR2 SYGVNS. With 11 bases removed from V and 5 bases from J, the gap between germline ends came to 15 bases. The CDR3 covers 13 residues. The CDR3 DNA follows: TGTGCCGCCGGGTCTCCTATAAATGAAAAACTGTTTTTT. This translates into CAAGSPINEKLFF.

V gene TRBV28 combines with J gene TRBJ2-2; D gene ambiguous. Germline assignment: CDR1 MDHEN and CDR2 SYDVKM. V dropped 1 base and J dropped 7 bases, with 7 bases sitting between them. CDR3 length: 13 amino acids. The CDR3 coding sequence is TGTGCCAGCAGTTTATTCAGGATCGGGGAGCTGTTTTTT. Translation gives CASSLFRIGELFF. Based on the CDR3 plus reference TRBV28 and TRBJ2-2, the full variable domain is DVKVTQSSRYLVKRTGEKVFLECVQDMDHENMFWYRQDPGLGLRLIYFSYDVKMKEKGDIPEGYSVSREKKERFSLILESASTNQTSMYLCASSLFRIGELFFGEGSRLTVL.

The J gene is TRBJ1-1, the V gene TRBV7-3; the D is unclear. The CDR3 is 14 residues long. V shed 2 bases and J shed 1 base, with 8 bases lying between them. Germline-derived CDR1 and CDR2 are SGHTA and FQGTGA. The DNA of the CDR3 is TGTGCCAGCAGCTTACATGGGCGGAACACTGAAGCTTTCTTT. As protein: CASSLHGRNTEAFF.

The count of this clone is one. The rearrangement joins TRBV15 to TRBJ1-6; D gene unclear. Trimming pared 6 bases from V and 7 bases from J, leaving 7 bases between. The CDR3 has 12 residues. CDR1 is LNHNV, CDR2 YYDKDF, per germline (reference sequence). The CDR3 spells CATSFENSPLHF. CDR3 DNA: TGTGCCACCAGTTTCGAGAATTCACCCCTCCACTTT.

The V call is TRBV7-3, the J call TRBJ1-1; 7 nucleotides agree with TRBD1. V shed 4 bases and J 2 bases; nucleotides not matched to a gene: 4. The CDR3 is made up of 14 amino acids. CDR1 and CDR2 from the germline V gene are SGHTA and FQGTGA. The CDR3 DNA sequence: TGTGCCAGCAGCTCACAGGGGATCAACACTGAAGCTTTCTTT. Protein: CASSSQGINTEAFF.

The V call is TRBV9, the J call TRBJ2-7, with 7 bases identical to TRBD1. CDR3 length: 14 residues. Germline V gives CDR1 SGDLS, CDR2 YYNGEE. V shed 3 bases and J 4 bases; nucleotides not matched to a gene: 7. This CDR3 reads CASSGSTGWYEQYF. CDR3 in DNA: TGTGCCAGCAGCGGCTCGACAGGGTGGTACGAGCAGTACTTC.